One sample yielded the 24 T cell receptor beta chains listed below, sequenced in a study of blood T cells in healthy people across ages. Alongside a J-beta primer mix, a sample-barcoded 5' primer served in a second PCR lasting roughly 6 to 11 cycles. TCRdb re-called the 5' RACE reads through MiXCR, storing one row per CDR3 protein. The sample records roughly 1.4 million distinct CDR3 sequences, 59% being singletons. The sequencing sample was made of blood. The receptors stem from a young man in good health.

J is TRBJ1-2 and V is TRBV6-2 or TRBV6-3; D is ambiguous. CDR1 MNHEY and CDR2 SVGEGT come from the germline V gene. The CDR3 runs to 16 residues. V was pared by 0 bases and J by 8 bases, with 19 bases between. The DNA of the CDR3 is TGTGCCAGCAGTTACTCGAACGGGCAGGCCGCTGACGGCTACACCTTC. This codes for CASSYSNGQAADGYTF.

The chain couples TRBV27 to TRBJ1-5, with TRBD1 matching over 9 bases. Trimming took 1 base from V and 2 from J; bases not matched to a gene: 3. The CDR3 sequence is 16 residues long. Germline CDR1 MNHEY, CDR2 SMNVEV (reference sequence). CDR3 amino acids: CASSLLGQGGNQPQHF. Here the CDR3 DNA reads TGTGCCAGCAGTTTATTGGGACAGGGCGGCAATCAGCCCCAGCATTTT.

The chain has TRBV12-3 or TRBV12-4 and TRBJ2-7, with 10 bases that match TRBD2. The V gene end was trimmed by 6 bases and the J gene end by 0 bases; junction bases not matched to a gene: 8. The length of the CDR3 is 16 residues. The CDR3 protein is CASSTTSGASSYEQYF. The CDR3, as DNA: TGTGCCAGCAGCACCACTAGCGGGGCCAGCTCCTACGAGCAGTACTTC.

This clonotype was counted a few times. The rearrangement joins TRBV20-1 to TRBJ2-7; TRBD1 matches at 8 bases. Germline CDR1 reads DFQATT; CDR2 reads SNEGSKA (reference sequence). The CDR3 is made up of 14 amino acids. The V and J ends lost 6 bases and 3 bases, in that order; junction bases with no gene match: 10. This CDR3 reads CSARTGTGFYEQYF. The CDR3 DNA reads as TGCAGTGCGAGGACCGGGACAGGTTTCTACGAGCAGTACTTC.

The CDR3: CASSSRDNTLYYTF. CDR3 nucleotide sequence: TGTGCCAGCAGCTCCCGGGACAACACCTTGTACTACACCTTC. The genes are TRBV13 and TRBJ1-2, with D perhaps TRBD1 (6 bases). V dropped 4 bases and J dropped 10 bases, with 19 bases sitting between them. This CDR3 is 14 amino acids long. The germline V gene has CDR1 PRHDT and CDR2 FYEKMQ (reference sequence).

This chain joins TRBV5-6 and TRBJ2-3, with 8 nucleotides matching TRBD2. This CDR3 region has 18 residues. The junction had 20 bases not matched to a gene; V was cut back by 0 bases and J by 11 bases. Per the germline V gene, CDR1 is SGHDT and CDR2 is YYEEEE. Here the CDR3 reads CASSLARGTSGEPYEQYF. CDR3 coding DNA: TGTGCCAGCAGCTTGGCGAGGGGGACTAGTGGTGAGCCGTACGAGCAGTATTTT.

This clonotype was counted between two and nine times. This chain links TRBV29-1 with TRBJ2-5; D is uncertain. The J call may be mistaken, given a closer DNA end match to TRBJ2-7. The CDR3 length is 12 residues. Germline V gene sequence: CDR1 SQVTM, CDR2 ANQGSEA. CDR3 in amino acids: CSVEPGYGEQYF. The CDR3 DNA sequence: TGCAGCGTTGAGCCCGGGTACGGCGAGCAGTACTTC.

A single count supports this clonotype. CDR3 amino acids: CASSGTSGSHSREQYF. The CDR3 DNA sequence: TGTGCCAGCAGTGGGACTAGCGGGAGCCACAGTCGGGAGCAGTACTTC. The chain has TRBV2 and TRBJ2-5; 13 nucleotides align to TRBD2. Germline CDR1 SNHLY, CDR2 FYNNEI. Trimming took 4 bases from V and 11 from J; bases not matched to a gene: 13. This CDR3 contains 16 residues. Looking up the rest from reference TRBV2 and TRBJ2-5 gives the full variable domain: EPEVTQTPSHQVTQMGQEVILRCVPISNHLYFYWYRQILGQKVEFLVSFYNNEISEKSEIFDDQFSVERPDGSNFTLKIRSTKLEDSAMYFCASSGTSGSHSREQYFGPGTRLLVL.

The chain is built from TRBV27 and TRBJ2-2, with D unresolved. Trimming shortened V by 1 base and J by 0 bases, and 9 bases separated the two germline ends. The CDR3 consists of 16 residues. The germline CDR1 and CDR2 sequences are MNHEY and SMNVEV (reference sequence). The CDR3 nucleotides read TGTGCCAGCAGTTTATATCTCAGTTCGAACACCGGGGAGCTGTTTTTT. As protein: CASSLYLSSNTGELFF.

The chain couples TRBV6-2 or TRBV6-3 to TRBJ2-6; D is perhaps TRBD1 (5 bases). The CDR3 runs to 17 residues. The V end was cut by 5 bases, the J end by 1 base, with 15 bases between. Germline CDR1 is MNHEY and CDR2 is SVGEGT. The CDR3 DNA follows: TGTGCCAGCAGTCGGGCAGGGTTTATGTCTGGGGCCAACGTCCTGACTTTC. Amino acids: CASSRAGFMSGANVLTF.

J is TRBJ2-2 and V is TRBV29-1, with 10 bases that match TRBD1. The V gene end was trimmed by 1 base and the J gene end by 1 base; junction bases not matched to a gene: 3. Germline lookup yields CDR1 SQVTM and CDR2 ANQGSEA. The CDR3 runs to 16 residues. This chain's CDR3 is CSVEVWDRGNTGELFF. For the CDR3, the DNA is TGCAGCGTTGAAGTTTGGGACAGGGGGAACACCGGGGAGCTGTTTTTT.

The genes are TRBV20-1 and TRBJ2-3; D is uncertain. There are 12 residues in the CDR3. V lost 3 bases to trimming and J lost 8 bases, with 12 bases between them. Germline lookup yields CDR1 DFQATT and CDR2 SNEGSKA (reference sequence). This chain's CDR3 is CSASRVVVTQYF. The CDR3 DNA reads TGCAGTGCTAGTCGTGTCGTGGTTACGCAGTATTTT.

The V gene is TRBV30, the J gene TRBJ2-5; tentative D call: TRBD2 (6 bases). The germline V and J ends were trimmed by 2 bases and 2 bases, with 15 bases remaining between them. Germline CDR1 is GTSNPN and CDR2 is SVGIG (reference sequence). This CDR3 is built from 15 residues. In nucleotides, the CDR3 is TGTGCCTGGAGTCCCAATGGCGCGGGACAAGAGACCCAGTACTTC. This codes for CAWSPNGAGQETQYF.

The chain couples TRBV28 to TRBJ2-1; 7 bases map to TRBD1. V lost 5 bases, J lost 9 bases, and 7 bases stayed unmatched. This CDR3 has 13 residues. Germline lookup yields CDR1 MDHEN and CDR2 SYDVKM. CDR3 sequence (DNA): TGTGCCAGCAGTCCGACGACAGGGAGTGAGCAGTTCTTC. Amino acid sequence: CASSPTTGSEQFF.

This clonotype occurred a few times. The chain carries TRBV4-1 and TRBJ2-7, with 7 bases aligning to TRBD1. V shed 1 base and J 3 bases; nucleotides not matched to a gene: 6. Germline assignment: CDR1 MGHRA and CDR2 YSYEKL. The CDR3 extends over 15 amino acids. The CDR3 loop is CASSQVFGTVYEQYF. The CDR3 nucleotides read TGCGCCAGCAGCCAAGTATTCGGGACAGTCTACGAGCAGTACTTC.

In this sample, this clonotype turned up many times. This chain joins TRBV6-2 or TRBV6-3 and TRBJ2-3, with D possibly called TRBD1 or TRBD2 (5 bases each). V was pared by 2 bases and J by 4 bases, with 7 bases between. Germline CDR1 MNHEY, CDR2 SVGEGT. There are 13 residues in the CDR3. CDR3 nucleotides: TGTGCCAGCAGTTACCCGGGGCCAGATACGCAGTATTTT. It is translated as CASSYPGPDTQYF.

The gene calls are TRBV20-1 and TRBJ1-2; D may be TRBD1 (6 bases). Germline V gene lookup returns CDR1 DFQATT and CDR2 SNEGSKA (reference sequence). V was trimmed by 1 base and J by 4 bases, leaving 13 bases between them. The CDR3 consists of 14 residues. The CDR3 nucleotides read TGCAGTGCTAGAGCGGGGGGCCGGGGCTATGGCTACACCTTC. Protein: CSARAGGRGYGYTF.

This clonotype turned up a few times. This chain connects TRBV10-1 to TRBJ1-6, with 9 bases that match TRBD1. V shed 5 bases and J 11 bases; nucleotides not matched to a gene: 4. This CDR3 region has 13 residues. Germline CDR1 WNHNN, CDR2 SYGVQD (reference sequence). Here the CDR3 DNA reads TGCGCCAGCAGTTTGGACAGGGGAGCACCCCTCCACTTT. It translates to CASSLDRGAPLHF.

This clonotype was picked up a small number of times. V and J are TRBV6-5 and TRBJ2-7, with D possibly being TRBD1 or TRBD2 (5 bases each). The germline CDR1 and CDR2 sequences are MNHEY and SVGAGI. The V end was cut by 6 bases, the J end by 1 base, with 16 bases between. The CDR3 totals 15 residues. The CDR3 is CASSRGTPGSYEQYF. The CDR3 DNA is TGTGCCAGCAGCAGAGGGACCCCAGGGTCCTACGAGCAGTACTTC.

This clonotype came up once. The chain couples TRBV5-1 to TRBJ2-2; TRBD2 aligns across 10 bases. In germline, CDR1 is SGHRS, CDR2 YFSETQ. V shed 1 base and J 6 bases; nucleotides not matched to a gene: 12. The CDR3 is made up of 18 amino acids. CDR3 sequence: CASSLTRLSGRAAGELFF. In DNA, the CDR3 is TGCGCCAGCAGCTTGACCCGTCTCAGCGGGAGGGCCGCCGGGGAGCTGTTTTTT.

The chain uses TRBV27 and TRBJ1-5, with D perhaps matching TRBD1 (5 bases). The V gene lost 3 bases and the J gene lost 6 bases, with 12 bases spanning the gap. The germline V gene has CDR1 MNHEY and CDR2 SMNVEV (reference sequence). The CDR3 contains 14 residues. For the CDR3, the DNA is TGTGCCAGCAGTTTTTTACTGGGGGGTCAGCCCCAGCATTTT. It is translated as CASSFLLGGQPQHF.

This rearrangement joins TRBV27 to TRBJ2-3; D is undetermined. Germline V CDR1 and CDR2: MNHEY, SMNVEV (reference sequence). CDR3 length equals 13 residues. V shed 6 bases and J shed 1 base, with 8 bases lying between them. DNA of the CDR3: TGTGCCAGCAGGCGGATAGGCACAGATACGCAGTATTTT. Protein sequence: CASRRIGTDTQYF.

The genes are TRBV7-2 and TRBJ2-5, with TRBD1 identical over 9 bases. V trimming: 1 base; J trimming: 2 bases; junction bases outside the gene matches: 17. Germline assignment: CDR1 SGHTA and CDR2 FQGNSA. The CDR3 runs 20 residues. CDR3 loop: CASSLDLPGQGLPPQETQYF. The CDR3 DNA reads TGTGCCAGCAGCTTAGACCTCCCGGGACAGGGTCTTCCCCCACAAGAGACCCAGTACTTC.

The chain couples TRBV4-1 to TRBJ2-1; D might be TRBD1 (6 bases). Germline CDR1 MGHRA, CDR2 YSYEKL. The V and J ends lost 1 base and 6 bases respectively, with 13 bases between them. The CDR3 is made up of 15 amino acids. The CDR3 protein is CASSQVPQGSNEQFF. The CDR3 DNA sequence: TGCGCCAGCAGCCAAGTTCCACAGGGTAGCAATGAGCAGTTCTTC.